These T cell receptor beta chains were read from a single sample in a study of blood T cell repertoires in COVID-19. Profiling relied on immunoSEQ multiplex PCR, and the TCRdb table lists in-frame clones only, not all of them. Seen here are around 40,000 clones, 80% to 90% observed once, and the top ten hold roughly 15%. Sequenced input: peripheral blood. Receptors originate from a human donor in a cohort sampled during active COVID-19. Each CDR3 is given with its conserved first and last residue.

cdr3_aa: CASSQLRTSGGARNEQFF
v_call: TRBV5-6
j_call: TRBJ2-1

cdr3_aa: CASSLGWASGELFF
v_call: TRBV5-6
j_call: TRBJ2-2

cdr3_aa: CASSLEGPNLGYGYTF
v_call: TRBV7-9
j_call: TRBJ1-2

cdr3_aa: CASSNPGQTYEQYF
v_call: TRBV5-1
j_call: TRBJ2-7

cdr3_aa: CASSFRTPRRRNTEAFF
v_call: TRBV7-8
j_call: TRBJ1-1

cdr3_aa: CASSSQEKLFF
v_call: TRBV6-5
j_call: TRBJ1-4

cdr3_aa: CASSSTGRGSYNEQFF
v_call: TRBV7-8
j_call: TRBJ2-1

cdr3_aa: CASSRDRGYGYTF
v_call: TRBV5-4
j_call: TRBJ1-2

cdr3_aa: CASSQPGTGGLYGYTF
v_call: TRBV4-1
j_call: TRBJ1-2

cdr3_aa: CASQQAFNYGYTF
v_call: TRBV6-5
j_call: TRBJ1-2

cdr3_aa: CASSVSPNNEQFF
v_call: TRBV9
j_call: TRBJ2-1

cdr3_aa: CASSSGTGLNTEAFF
v_call: TRBV5-1
j_call: TRBJ1-1

cdr3_aa: CASSSPPRGIYEQYF
v_call: TRBV7-9
j_call: TRBJ2-7

cdr3_aa: CASSPRPAGYRDTQYF
v_call: TRBV23-1
j_call: TRBJ2-3

cdr3_aa: CASSDHGSSGGWETQYF
v_call: TRBV2
j_call: TRBJ2-5

cdr3_aa: CATSDRAGGDTQYF
v_call: TRBV24-1
j_call: TRBJ2-3

cdr3_aa: CASTEMVISTDTQYF
v_call: TRBV2
j_call: TRBJ2-3

cdr3_aa: CASSPLAREQYF
v_call: TRBV11-2
j_call: TRBJ2-7

cdr3_aa: CASSLGGRSYEQYF
v_call: TRBV7-6
j_call: TRBJ2-7

cdr3_aa: CASSPGGVGTEAFF
v_call: TRBV5-1
j_call: TRBJ1-1

cdr3_aa: CASSGGGTGVGRQYF
v_call: TRBV9
j_call: TRBJ2-7

cdr3_aa: CASTVSGGTDTQYF
v_call: TRBV10-2
j_call: TRBJ2-3

cdr3_aa: CASRVGDSRYEQFF
v_call: TRBV19
j_call: TRBJ2-1

cdr3_aa: CATSLPGGGGYEQYF
v_call: TRBV5-1
j_call: TRBJ2-7

cdr3_aa: CASGPHLLAGHNEQFF
v_call: TRBV12-5
j_call: TRBJ2-1

cdr3_aa: CASSLPGVVGTDTQYF
v_call: TRBV11-2
j_call: TRBJ2-3

cdr3_aa: CASSQMGTPYNEQFF
v_call: TRBV4-1
j_call: TRBJ2-1

cdr3_aa: CASSRDLGGLGTQYF
v_call: TRBV5-6
j_call: TRBJ2-5

cdr3_aa: CASSSRTGNYEQYF
v_call: TRBV5-6
j_call: TRBJ2-7

cdr3_aa: CASSFPQRNTEAFF
v_call: TRBV7-9
j_call: TRBJ1-1

cdr3_aa: CASSQDSGRPQHF
v_call: TRBV3-1/TRBV3-2
j_call: TRBJ1-5

cdr3_aa: CASSVAGRGLQEQYF
v_call: TRBV9
j_call: TRBJ2-7

cdr3_aa: CASTVGALGETQYF
v_call: TRBV2
j_call: TRBJ2-5

cdr3_aa: CASTQDRGGVTEAFF
v_call: TRBV6-6
j_call: TRBJ1-1

cdr3_aa: CASSLQGGEKLFF
v_call: TRBV10-2
j_call: TRBJ1-4

cdr3_aa: CASSPGTGAYNEQFF
v_call: TRBV18
j_call: TRBJ2-1

cdr3_aa: CASSPRPDRVGTGELFF
v_call: TRBV11-3
j_call: TRBJ2-2

cdr3_aa: CASSRRGTTEAFF
v_call: TRBV5-1
j_call: TRBJ1-1

cdr3_aa: CASSLRLAGTEQYF
v_call: TRBV7-8
j_call: TRBJ2-7

cdr3_aa: CASGTGTSANNEQFF
v_call: TRBV2
j_call: TRBJ2-1